The T cell receptor (beta chain) under discussion was sequenced for a study of blood T cell repertoires in COVID-19. Study as a whole: Samples representing acute and convalescent COVID-19 were sourced from the United States, Italy and Spain.

Per the original methods: Counts of nucleated cells, estimated from reference gene primer amplification, were obtained. Libraries were prepared by immunoSEQ multiplex PCR; TCRdb keeps only in-frame clonotypes and omits some of them. The D gene and trimming were derived from the DNA, and the V and J assignments and clone size from that table. The repertoire consists of about 200,000 clones, with roughly nine tenths occurring once and the leading ten covering 0.75% to 0.9%. The CDR3 is 15 residues long. Trimming shortened V by 0 bases and J by 1 base, and 9 bases separated the two germline ends. Germline CDR1 and CDR2: SGHDN and FVKESK.

The V and J genes are TRBV14 and TRBJ1-1; D is undetermined. The sample was peripheral blood. The sequence came from a woman in her seventies with acute or convalescent COVID-19. In nucleotides, the CDR3 is TGTGCCAGCAGCCAAGAACAGAGAAGGAACACTGAAGCTTTCTTT. This translates into CASSQEQRRNTEAFF.